These 16 T cell receptor beta chains were sequenced from one sample in a study of cytomegalovirus exposure and HLA in healthy donors (TCRdb year 2017). The library relied on the immunoSEQ multiplex PCR assay. For the multiplex PCR, a mixture combining 60 forward primers for TCR Vbeta segments and 13 reverse primers for TCR Jbeta segments was used. What TCRdb holds here is the immuneACCESS table cut down to in-frame rearrangements. Part of the clones is not present; checked against another copy, under half of the missing clones reflect an unresolved V gene, and the others are unexplained. The sample records under 200,000 clones, approximately 81% of which are singletons. The ten largest account for under 1.1% of the sample. Material: PBMCs. The receptors shown here come from a man aged 25 to 40 in good health and CMV-seronegative.

Notes on this clone: The junction does not match germline at one end; this may be a read error. The V gene is TRBV7-9, the J gene TRBJ2-2, with TRBD1 identical over 8 bases. The CDR3 is 17 amino acids. Germline V gene data show CDR1 as SEHNR and CDR2 as FQNEAQ (reference sequence). The chain's CDR3 is CSSNPDRESGNTGELFF. Here the CDR3 DNA reads TGTTCCAGCAACCCGGACAGGGAGTCTGGGAACACCGGGGAGCTGTTTTTT.

This chain connects TRBV9 to TRBJ2-5, with D possibly being TRBD2 (5 bases). Per germline, CDR1 SGDLS and CDR2 YYNGEE. CDR3 length: 16 residues. V shed 0 bases and J shed 4 bases, with 16 bases lying between them. The DNA of the CDR3 is TGTGCCAGCAGCGTAGCTTCCGGGGTTTGGGCAGAGACCCAGTACTTC. This codes for CASSVASGVWAETQYF.

This chain uses TRBV18 with TRBJ2-1; TRBD2 matches 14 bases. The CDR3 consists of 15 residues. Trimming at V came to 6 bases and at J to 9 bases, leaving 7 bases not matched to a gene. CDR1 and CDR2 from the germline V gene are KGHSH and LQKENI. CDR3 amino acids: CASSRGLAGESEQFF. The CDR3 DNA reads as TGTGCCAGCTCCCGGGGACTAGCGGGGGAGTCTGAGCAGTTCTTC.

The chain employs TRBV6-4 and TRBJ1-1; possible D gene TRBD1, 5 bases. The V gene lost 6 bases and the J gene lost 2 bases, with 13 bases spanning the gap. CDR1 is MRHNA and CDR2 is SNTAGT in the germline V gene. There are 14 residues in the CDR3. The CDR3 nucleotides read TGTGCCAGCAGATCTACTGACAGCAACACTGAAGCTTTCTTT. Translation gives CASRSTDSNTEAFF.

The V and J genes are TRBV9 and TRBJ1-2; weak D call: TRBD1 (5 bases). The length of the CDR3 is 13 residues. V gave up 0 bases and J gave up 5 bases, with 8 bases separating them. Germline CDR1 and CDR2: SGDLS and YYNGEE. The CDR3 coding sequence is TGTGCCAGCAGCGTAGAGTCAGGGTATGGCTACACCTTC. Translated: CASSVESGYGYTF.

The V call is TRBV6-1, the J call TRBJ2-5; D perhaps matches TRBD2 (6 bases). The tail of the sequence fits TRBJ2-7 better, so the J call may be wrong. This CDR3 has 12 residues. CDR1 is MNHNS and CDR2 is SASEGT in the germline V gene. This CDR3 is CATRRERVEQYF. The CDR3 DNA sequence: TGTGCCACCCGCCGGGAGAGGGTCGAGCAGTACTTC.

V usage is TRBV10-2 and J usage is TRBJ2-7, with D maybe TRBD2 (6 bases). This CDR3 comprises 15 residues. V lost 2 bases, J lost 2 bases, and 13 bases lay in between. Germline CDR1 WSHSY, CDR2 SAAADI. CDR3 sequence (DNA): TGCGCCAGCAGTGAGGGAAGACTAGGGGCCTACGAGCAGTACTTC. Protein product: CASSEGRLGAYEQYF.

This clone came up a few times. The chain recombines TRBV12-2 with TRBJ2-1; the D call in the table, TRBD2, was not verified against the DNA. TRBV12-2 has pseudogene status. The CDR3 is 17 residues long. The CDR3 DNA sequence: TGTGCAAGTCGCTTACCTACCCTAGCGGGACATATCAATGAGCAGTTCTTC. Protein sequence: CASRLPTLAGHINEQFF.

The gene calls are TRBV10-3 and TRBJ2-7; 8 bases line up with TRBD1. Germline-derived CDR1 and CDR2 are ENHRY and SYGVKD. The V segment lost 5 bases and the J segment 0 bases; nucleotides outside the gene matches: 6. CDR3 length: 15 residues. The chain's CDR3 is CAISWRTGNSYEQYF. CDR3 DNA: TGTGCCATCAGTTGGAGGACAGGGAACTCCTACGAGCAGTACTTC.

V usage is TRBV6-1 and J usage is TRBJ2-1; no clear D gene. The CDR3 runs 11 residues. Trimming removed 6 bases from V and 6 bases from J, with 6 bases in between. From germline, CDR1 is MNHNS and CDR2 SASEGT. In DNA, the CDR3 is TGTGCCAGCAGGGCTCGCAATGAGCAGTTCTTC. It translates to CASRARNEQFF.

The chain couples TRBV7-9 to TRBJ2-2; D is undetermined. CDR1 is SEHNR and CDR2 is FQNEAQ in the germline V gene (reference sequence). Trimming left V 4 bases short and J 6 bases short, with 15 bases between. This CDR3 region has 15 residues. The CDR3 DNA sequence: TGTGCCAGCAGCTCGAATGATTTCTACTCCGGGGAGCTGTTTTTT. The encoded protein is CASSSNDFYSGELFF.

The rearrangement links TRBV29-1 to TRBJ2-1, with 7 bases identical to TRBD2. The CDR3 consists of 13 residues. The germline gives CDR1 SQVTM, CDR2 ANQGSEA. Trimming took 4 bases from V and 9 from J; bases not matched to a gene: 9. The CDR3 DNA reads as TGCAGCGTTGGGCTAGCGGTAGTTTTTGAGCAGTTCTTC. Translating gives CSVGLAVVFEQFF.

CDR3 residues: CASSQGGTSQETQYF. CDR3 DNA: TGCGCCAGCAGCCAAGGAGGGACAAGCCAAGAGACCCAGTACTTC. The chain has TRBV4-1 and TRBJ2-5, with a possible D match to TRBD1 (6 bases). V lost 1 base, J lost 1 base, and 10 bases lay in between. The CDR3 consists of 15 residues. The germline V gene has CDR1 MGHRA and CDR2 YSYEKL.

V is TRBV21-1 and J is TRBJ2-3; TRBD2 was called by the table and not checked on the DNA. TRBV21-1 constitutes a pseudogene. There are 12 residues in the CDR3. The CDR3 DNA reads TGTGCCAGCAGCAAAACCACGCGGCCTCGGTATTTT. It translates to CASSKTTRPRYF.

The gene calls are TRBV28 and TRBJ2-5, with 10 bases fitting TRBD1. Trimming at V came to 5 bases and at J to 5 bases, leaving 5 bases not matched to a gene. The CDR3 has 14 amino acids. The germline V gene has CDR1 MDHEN and CDR2 SYDVKM. As DNA, the CDR3 is TGTGCCAGCAGTAGGACAGGGGGGAGTGAGACCCAGTACTTC. It is translated as CASSRTGGSETQYF.

The chain employs TRBV6-1 and TRBJ2-4, with 7 bases lining up with TRBD1. V shed 8 bases, J shed 8 bases, and the junction held 12 bases outside the gene matches. Germline V gene sequence: CDR1 MNHNS, CDR2 SASEGT. This CDR3 comprises 14 residues. DNA of the CDR3: TGTGCCAGCCAGGGAACGACAGGGAGTGACATTCAGTACTTC. The encoded protein is CASQGTTGSDIQYF.